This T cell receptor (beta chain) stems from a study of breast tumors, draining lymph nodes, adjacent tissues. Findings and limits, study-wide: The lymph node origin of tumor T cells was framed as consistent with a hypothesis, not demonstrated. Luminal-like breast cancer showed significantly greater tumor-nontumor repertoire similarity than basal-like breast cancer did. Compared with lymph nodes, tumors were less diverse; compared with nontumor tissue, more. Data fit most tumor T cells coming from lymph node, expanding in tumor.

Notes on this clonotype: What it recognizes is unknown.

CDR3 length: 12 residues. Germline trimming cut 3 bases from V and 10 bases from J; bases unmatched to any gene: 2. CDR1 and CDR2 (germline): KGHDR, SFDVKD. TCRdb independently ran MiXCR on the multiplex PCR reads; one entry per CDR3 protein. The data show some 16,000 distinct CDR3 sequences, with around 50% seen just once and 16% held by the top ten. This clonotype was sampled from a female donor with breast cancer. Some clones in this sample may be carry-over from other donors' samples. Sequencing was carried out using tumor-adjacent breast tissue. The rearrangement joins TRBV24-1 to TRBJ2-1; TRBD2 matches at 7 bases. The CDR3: CATSDQLAEQFF. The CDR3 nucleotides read TGTGCCACCAGTGATCAACTAGCGGAGCAGTTCTTC.